This is a list of T cell receptor beta chains from one sample in a study of beta chain features in type 1 diabetes. Only in-frame clones appear in the TCRdb table, and some are missing; sequencing was by immunoSEQ multiplex PCR. The repertoire holds roughly 150,000 clones, with around a tenth as singletons. Sequencing input: central memory CD4+ T cells from blood. These receptors all come from a man aged 25-45 years with type 1 diabetes. The CDR3 runs from the conserved cysteine through the conserved F or W. The D gene is left open where the match is weak. Not all rows give a size; the values are once, few, many and, for expanded clones, a class.

D gene	V gene	J gene	clone size	CDR3 DNA	CDR3 protein
TRBD2	TRBV27	TRBJ2-1	once	TGTGCCAGCAGATCGGGACTAGCGGGCTCGTCCTACAATGAGCAGTTCTTC	CASRSGLAGSSYNEQFF
-	TRBV7-9	TRBJ1-2	many	TGTGCCAGCAGCTTAGTTTCCGGGAACTATGGCTACACCTTC	CASSLVSGNYGYTF
TRBD2	TRBV18	TRBJ2-7	few	TGTGCCAGCTCACTAACTAGCGCCACCTCCTACGAGCAGTACTTC	CASSLTSATSYEQYF
-	TRBV7-3	TRBJ2-6	-	TGTGCCAGCAGCTTAAGGATTGCGTCCGGGGGAGGCTCTGGGGCCAACGTCCTGACTTTC	CASSLRIASGGGSGANVLTF
TRBD1	TRBV7-9	TRBJ1-1	few	TGTGCCAGCAGCCAGGGACAGGGTAGCACTGAAGCTTTCTTT	CASSQGQGSTEAFF
TRBD1	TRBV2	TRBJ1-1	-	TGTGCCAGCAAGGGACAGGCGGACACTGAAGCTTTCTTT	CASKGQADTEAFF
-	TRBV2	TRBJ2-1	few	TGTGCCAGCAGTCCTACTCTTGTGGCGGGACGTTACAATGAGCAGTTCTTC	CASSPTLVAGRYNEQFF
-	TRBV28	TRBJ1-2	-	TGTGCCAGCAGCCAGGGCTCGACGGGTCTTGGCTACACCTTC	CASSQGSTGLGYTF
TRBD1	TRBV30	TRBJ1-2	-	TGTGCCTGGAGGACGACAGGGAAAGGCTACACCTTC	CAWRTTGKGYTF
-	TRBV6-6	TRBJ2-4	few	TGTGCCAGCAGTTACGAAGTAGCCATTCAGTACTTC	CASSYEVAIQYF
-	TRBV28	TRBJ2-5	-	TGTGCCACCAAAGGGGGGGGGCAACAAGAGACCCAGTACTTC	CATKGGGQQETQYF
TRBD1	TRBV29-1	TRBJ1-2	few	TGCAGCGCCGCGGGGGGCAGGGGGGACTATGGCTACACCTTC	CSAAGGRGDYGYTF
TRBD2	TRBV2	TRBJ2-5	few	TGTGCCAGCAGTGCGCGACGGGAGGGGGAAGGGGAGACCCAGTACTTC	CASSARREGEGETQYF
TRBD2	TRBV19	TRBJ2-7	-	TGTGCCAGTAGTATCTCTAGCGGGAGCTACGAGCAGTACTTC	CASSISSGSYEQYF
TRBD2	TRBV7-8	TRBJ2-1	-	TGTGCCAGCAGCTTACTAGCGGGAGCTTACAATGAGCAGTTCTTC	CASSLLAGAYNEQFF
TRBD1	TRBV29-1	TRBJ2-7	-	TGCAGCGTATCCGGGACAGGGTACGACGAGCAGTACTTC	CSVSGTGYDEQYF
TRBD2	TRBV4-3	TRBJ2-2	few	TGCGCCAGCAGCCAAGATTTGGCTAGCGGGAGGGCCGGGGCGAACACCGGGGAGCTGTTTTTT	CASSQDLASGRAGANTGELFF
TRBD2	TRBV28	TRBJ2-7	-	TGTGCCAGCAGTTTCACTAGCGGCACCTACGAGCAGTACTTC	CASSFTSGTYEQYF
-	TRBV2	TRBJ2-5	-	TGTGCCAGCAGTCGAGACTCGGCGGAGACCCAGTACTTC	CASSRDSAETQYF
TRBD2	TRBV6-6	TRBJ2-7	few	TGTGCCAGCAGTTACTCGACTAGCGGATCCTACGAGCAGTACTTC	CASSYSTSGSYEQYF
TRBD2	TRBV6-5	TRBJ2-7	-	TGTGCCAGCAGTTACTCGACGGGAGGCATGTACGAGCAGTACTTC	CASSYSTGGMYEQYF
-	TRBV5-1	TRBJ2-2	-	TGCGCCAGCAGCTTGGCCCAGGGGCGCGGCGGGGAGCTGTTTTTT	CASSLAQGRGGELFF
TRBD1	TRBV18	TRBJ2-2	-	TGTGCCAGCTCGCCGAACAGGGGGCTCACCGGGGAGCTGTTTTTT	CASSPNRGLTGELFF
-	TRBV18	TRBJ1-1	-	TGTGCCAGCTCAGAGGGTGCGAACACTGAAGCTTTCTTT	CASSEGANTEAFF
-	TRBV2	TRBJ2-2	few	TGTGCCAGCAGGCTAGCCGGGGAGCTGTTTTTT	CASRLAGELFF
-	TRBV19	TRBJ1-1	few	TGTGCCAGTACCACCGGACAGTTTACTGAAGCTTTCTTT	CASTTGQFTEAFF
-	TRBV29-1	TRBJ1-2	few	TGCAGCGTGGGAGATAACTATGGCTACACCTTC	CSVGDNYGYTF
-	TRBV28	TRBJ2-1	-	TGTGCCAGCAGATACAGAGACAATGAGCAGTTCTTC	CASRYRDNEQFF
TRBD1	TRBV19	TRBJ1-2	few	TGTGCCAGTAGTATCGACAGGGGACCCTCTAACTATGGCTACACCTTC	CASSIDRGPSNYGYTF
-	TRBV30	TRBJ2-3	few	TGTGCCTGGGCCAGAAACACAGATACGCAGTATTTT	CAWARNTDTQYF
-	TRBV2	TRBJ1-1	-	TGTGCCAGCAGGGCAGGGACACGGGGCGGATTTGCTTTCTTT	CASRAGTRGGFAFF
TRBD1	TRBV28	TRBJ1-4	-	TGTGCCAGCAGTTTGACAGGGGTTAGTGAAAAACTGTTTTTT	CASSLTGVSEKLFF
-	TRBV7-8	TRBJ2-5	few	TGTGCCAGCAGTTTTAGTGGAGAGACCCAGTACTTC	CASSFSGETQYF
TRBD2	TRBV7-8	TRBJ2-7	-	TGTGCCAGCAGCTTAGCGGCTAGCGGGACCTACGAGCAGTACTTC	CASSLAASGTYEQYF
-	TRBV18	TRBJ2-2	few	TGTGCCAGCTCACCACGAACAGGGAACACCGGGGAGCTGTTTTTT	CASSPRTGNTGELFF
TRBD1	TRBV2	TRBJ2-5	few	TGTGCCAGCAGTGACGCCGGGACAGGGGAGACCCAGTACTTC	CASSDAGTGETQYF
TRBD1	TRBV27	TRBJ2-7	-	TGTGCCAGCAGTTCGGACAGGGAGTACGAGCAGTACTTC	CASSSDREYEQYF
-	TRBV7-3	TRBJ1-2	few	TGTGCCAGCAGCTTAGGAGGGAACTATGGCTACACCTTC	CASSLGGNYGYTF
TRBD1	TRBV5-1	TRBJ2-7	few	TGCGCCAGCAGCGTGGACAGGGGCCACGAGCAGTACTTC	CASSVDRGHEQYF
-	TRBV6-5	TRBJ1-4	few	TGTGCCAGCAGTTACTCGAGTAGTGGTGAAAAACTGTTTTTT	CASSYSSSGEKLFF
-	TRBV6-5	TRBJ2-2	few	TGTGCCAGCAGGCCGACTGGGACCGGGGAGCTGTTTTTT	CASRPTGTGELFF
-	TRBV28	TRBJ1-3	-	TGTGCCAGCACCCTCCCGGGAGGCTCTGGAAACACCATATATTTT	CASTLPGGSGNTIYF
-	TRBV2	TRBJ2-1	-	TGTGCCAGCAGTTCTATAGGGGGGGATGAGCAGTTCTTC	CASSSIGGDEQFF
-	TRBV25-1	TRBJ1-1	-	TGTGCCAGCAGTGAATCCCTGGACTCCCGGGGAGCTTTCTTT	CASSESLDSRGAFF
TRBD1	TRBV5-1	TRBJ2-1	-	TGCGCCAGCAGCGAAGGACAGGGAGTTTATAATGAGCAGTTCTTC	CASSEGQGVYNEQFF
-	TRBV2	TRBJ2-6	few	TGTGCCACCGACACTTCGGGGGCCAACGTCCTGACTTTC	CATDTSGANVLTF
-	TRBV5-1	TRBJ1-5	-	TGCGCCAGCAGCCAGGGCGGGGATGCTCAGCCCCAGCATTTT	CASSQGGDAQPQHF
TRBD1	TRBV5-1	TRBJ1-2	few	TGCGCCAGCAGCTTGAGCCCAGGGGGCTATGGCTACACCTTC	CASSLSPGGYGYTF
TRBD1	TRBV7-2	TRBJ2-7	few	TGTGCCAGCAGCTTTGGTAGGGGGCTCCTCCTAGACGAGCAGTACTTC	CASSFGRGLLLDEQYF
-	TRBV5-1	TRBJ2-3	-	TGCGCCAGCAGCTTTTCCGCAGATACGCAGTATTTT	CASSFSADTQYF
TRBD1	TRBV4-3	TRBJ2-5	few	TGCGCCAGCAGCTTCCTACAGGGGGAGACCCAGTACTTC	CASSFLQGETQYF
-	TRBV4-1	TRBJ2-1	few	TGCGCCAGCAGCCCCGAGTGGGCACCTGAGCAGTTCTTC	CASSPEWAPEQFF
TRBD1	TRBV6-5	TRBJ1-2	few	TGTGCCAGCAGTGTACGACAGGGAAACTATGGCTACACCTTC	CASSVRQGNYGYTF
-	TRBV10-3	TRBJ2-3	-	TGTGCCATCAAAGTCGGGATCGATCTTAGCACAGATACGCAGTATTTT	CAIKVGIDLSTDTQYF